This is a list of T cell receptor beta chains from one sample in a study of human T cells and chemical hapten exposure. TCRdb re-derived calls from the RACE reads in MiXCR, one entry per CDR3 protein. Counted here are about 120,000 distinct CDR3 sequences, roughly 10% occurring once; the ten biggest clones make up about 2.4%. The sample in question was whole blood, obtained in connection with sensitization to the hapten diphenylcyclopropenone (DPC). Receptors originate from a woman aged 45 to 65 with alopecia areata. Some clones in this sample may be carry-over from other donors' samples. The CDR3 runs from the conserved cysteine through the conserved F or W.

TRBV7-2 | CASSLDGTTRNRWAFF
TRBV11-2 | CASSLTGGAVNTEAFF
TRBV12-3/TRBV12-4 | CASTTSRANTEAFF
TRBV5-1 | CASTRQGGPSEQYF
TRBV4-2 | CASSQAQDSDQPQHF
TRBV12-3/TRBV12-4 | CASSPQAAWEQYF
TRBV7-2 | CASSLQGVDEKLFF
TRBV6-5 | CASSHRTVDDGYTF
TRBV6-2/TRBV6-3 | CASSPLRSGGFYEQYF
TRBV20-1 | CSAALYGANTGELFF
TRBV7-2 | CASSRSGGASGKQFF
TRBV6-5 | CASRREGNTGELFF
TRBV7-2 | CASSTSGRIDEQFF
TRBV12-3/TRBV12-4 | CASSFGLGQHF
TRBV29-1 | CSSDGVTGYGYTF
TRBV2 | CASSEAGASNNSPLHF
TRBV28 | CASRASRYEQYF
TRBV13 | CASSTNPRHGRSTDTQYF
TRBV6-2/TRBV6-3 | CASSWIPGGTGELFF
TRBV18 | CASYRLSGDHNEQFF
TRBV6-1 | CASSENDNSPLHF
TRBV15 | CATSAGTALQETQYF
TRBV12-3/TRBV12-4 | CASSPGQGQPQHF
TRBV4-1 | CASSQASSVADTQYF
TRBV2 | CASSWGSRGLYGTDTQYF
TRBV6-5 | CASRAGQGFQPQHF
TRBV27 | CASNRRGGEQFF
TRBV5-1 | CASSPLGSPMEQFF
TRBV6-1 | CAIIPERLRNYGYTF
TRBV9 | CASSVSPSSPAETQYF
TRBV5-4 | CATSMTSGRTDTQYF
TRBV4-2 | CASSPTEASPEQFF
TRBV5-1 | CASSFSWDYNSPLHF
TRBV5-6 | CASSFTGRTDTQYF
TRBV19 | CASSTTDYQETQYF
TRBV13 | CASSTKSRGWDEQFF
TRBV20-1 | CSAEKGTNTEAFF
TRBV29-1 | CSVVLKVGSEQYF
TRBV12-3/TRBV12-4 | CASSRGPWSEKLFF
TRBV6-2/TRBV6-3 | CASRTGLAGVGELFF
TRBV20-1 | CSASGVGQGYEKLFF
TRBV2 | CATTQGESYGYTF
TRBV29-1 | CSARQSAYEQYF
TRBV29-1 | CSVVGNSGNTIYF
TRBV28 | CASSLWQGAPGANVLTF
TRBV4-1 | CASSHLPGQETQYF
TRBV27 | CASSSTGAGNTIYF
TRBV7-9 | CASSSDYTQYF
TRBV12-5 | CASAGDLNQPQHF
TRBV27 | CASSPRGRDRVISSPYNEQFF
TRBV2 | CASSESASGGASTDTQYF
TRBV6-5 | CASSYDGGGGNTIYF